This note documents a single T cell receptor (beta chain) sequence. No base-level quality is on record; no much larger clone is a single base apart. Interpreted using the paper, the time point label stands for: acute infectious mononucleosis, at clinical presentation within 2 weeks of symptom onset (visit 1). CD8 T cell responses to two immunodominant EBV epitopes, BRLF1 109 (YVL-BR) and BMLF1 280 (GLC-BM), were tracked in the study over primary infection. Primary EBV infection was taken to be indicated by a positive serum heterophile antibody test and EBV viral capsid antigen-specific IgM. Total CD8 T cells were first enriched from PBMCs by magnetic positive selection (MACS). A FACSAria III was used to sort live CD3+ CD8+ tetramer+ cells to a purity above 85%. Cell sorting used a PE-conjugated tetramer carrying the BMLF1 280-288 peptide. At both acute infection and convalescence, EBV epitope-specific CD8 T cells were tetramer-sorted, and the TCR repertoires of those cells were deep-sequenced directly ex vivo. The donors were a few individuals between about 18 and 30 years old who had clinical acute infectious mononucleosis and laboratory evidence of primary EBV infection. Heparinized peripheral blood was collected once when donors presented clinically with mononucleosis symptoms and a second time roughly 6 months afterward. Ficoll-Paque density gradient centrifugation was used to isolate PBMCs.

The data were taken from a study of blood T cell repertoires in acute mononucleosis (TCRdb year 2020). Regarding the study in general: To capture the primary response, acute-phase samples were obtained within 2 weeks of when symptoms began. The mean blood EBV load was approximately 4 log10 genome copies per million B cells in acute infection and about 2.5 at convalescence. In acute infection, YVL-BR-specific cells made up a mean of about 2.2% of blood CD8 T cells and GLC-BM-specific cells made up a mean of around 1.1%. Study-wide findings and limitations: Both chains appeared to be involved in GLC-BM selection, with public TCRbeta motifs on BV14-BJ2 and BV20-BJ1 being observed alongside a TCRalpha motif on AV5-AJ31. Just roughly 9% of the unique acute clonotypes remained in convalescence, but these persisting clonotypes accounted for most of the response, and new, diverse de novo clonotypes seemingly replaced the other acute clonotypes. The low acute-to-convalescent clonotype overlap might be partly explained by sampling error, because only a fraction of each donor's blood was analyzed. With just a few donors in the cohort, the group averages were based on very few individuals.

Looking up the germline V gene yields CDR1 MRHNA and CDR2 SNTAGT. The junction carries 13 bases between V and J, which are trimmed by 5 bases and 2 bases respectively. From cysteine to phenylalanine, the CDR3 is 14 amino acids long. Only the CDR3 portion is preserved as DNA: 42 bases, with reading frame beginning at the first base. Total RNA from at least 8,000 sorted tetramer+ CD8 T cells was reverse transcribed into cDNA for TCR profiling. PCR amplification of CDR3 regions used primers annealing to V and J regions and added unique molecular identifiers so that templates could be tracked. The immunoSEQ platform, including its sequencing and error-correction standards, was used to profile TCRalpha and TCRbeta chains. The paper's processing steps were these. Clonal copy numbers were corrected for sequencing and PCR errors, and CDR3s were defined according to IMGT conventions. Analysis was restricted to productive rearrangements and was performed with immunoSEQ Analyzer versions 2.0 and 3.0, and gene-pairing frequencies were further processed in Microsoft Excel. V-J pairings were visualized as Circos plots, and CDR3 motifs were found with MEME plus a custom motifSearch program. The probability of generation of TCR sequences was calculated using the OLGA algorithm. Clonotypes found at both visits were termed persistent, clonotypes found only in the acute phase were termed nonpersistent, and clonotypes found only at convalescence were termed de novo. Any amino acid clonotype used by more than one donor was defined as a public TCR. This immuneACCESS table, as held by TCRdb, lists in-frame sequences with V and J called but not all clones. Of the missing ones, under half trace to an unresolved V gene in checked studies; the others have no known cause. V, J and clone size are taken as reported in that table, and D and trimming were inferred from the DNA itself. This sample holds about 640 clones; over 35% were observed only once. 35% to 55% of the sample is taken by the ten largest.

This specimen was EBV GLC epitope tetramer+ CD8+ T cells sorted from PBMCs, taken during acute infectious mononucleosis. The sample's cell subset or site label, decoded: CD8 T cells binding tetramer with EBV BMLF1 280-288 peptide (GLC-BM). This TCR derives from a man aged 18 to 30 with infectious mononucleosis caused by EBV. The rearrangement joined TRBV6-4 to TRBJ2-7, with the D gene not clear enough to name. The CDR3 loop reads CASSPRTVAYEQYF. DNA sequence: TGTGCCAGCAGTCCACGGACCGTTGCCTACGAGCAGTACTTC.